What follows are 30 T cell receptor beta chains derived from one specimen sequenced in a study of control samples from healthy donors and cancer patients. Produced via immunoSEQ multiplex PCR; TCRdb's table is partial and in-frame only. The profile shows about 94,000 clones, 75% to 95% of them singletons. The sequenced material came from blood. These TCRs come from a woman younger than 30 in good health.

The chain carries TRBV11-2 and TRBJ2-5; 8 bases match TRBD2. The V and J ends lost 4 bases and 5 bases, in that order; junction bases with no gene match: 6. This CDR3 has 14 amino acids. Germline assignment: CDR1 SGHAT and CDR2 FQNNGV. CDR3 nucleotides: TGTGCCAGCAGCTCGGGGGGGATTCTGGAGACCCAGTACTTC. It codes for CASSSGGILETQYF.

The rearrangement joins TRBV7-3 to TRBJ2-3, with 8 bases matching TRBD2. The V and J ends lost 5 bases and 5 bases, in that order; junction bases with no gene match: 12. From germline, CDR1 is SGHTA and CDR2 FQGTGA. The length of the CDR3 is 16 residues. The CDR3 loop reads CASSTSTGGALDTQYF. The DNA of the CDR3 is TGTGCCAGCAGCACCTCCACGGGGGGGGCCTTAGATACGCAGTATTTT.

This chain connects TRBV19 to TRBJ2-3; TRBD2 might be the D (6 bases). The CDR3 covers 17 residues. The V end was cut by 1 base, the J end by 2 bases, with 16 bases between. Per germline, CDR1 LNHDA and CDR2 SQIVND (reference sequence). The CDR3 nucleotides are TGTGCCAGTAGTATAGGATCTAGTTGGGGACTCACAGATACGCAGTATTTT. It specifies CASSIGSSWGLTDTQYF.

The chain employs TRBV18 and TRBJ2-7; unclear D gene. CDR3 length: 14 amino acids. Trimming cost V 0 bases and J 2 bases, with 8 bases left between them. The germline V gene encodes CDR1 KGHSH and CDR2 LQKENI. The CDR3 region has the DNA TGTGCCAGCTCACCACCCGAGCCCCCCTACGAGCAGTACTTC. As protein: CASSPPEPPYEQYF.

This chain links TRBV5-1 with TRBJ1-4; a weak D match, TRBD1 (5 bases). The CDR3 loop spans 14 amino acids. The V end was cut by 0 bases, the J end by 8 bases, with 11 bases between. CDR1 is SGHRS, CDR2 YFSETQ, per germline. CDR3 region: CASSLAVDTEKLFF. Here the CDR3 DNA reads TGCGCCAGCAGCTTGGCCGTGGACACCGAAAAACTGTTTTTT.

This chain links TRBV6-6 with TRBJ2-3; TRBD1 matches at 7 bases. J gave up 2 bases and V 4 bases, and 9 bases lay outside the gene matches. The CDR3 runs 16 residues. Germline CDR1 and CDR2: MNHNY and SVGAGI (reference sequence). The CDR3 sequence is CASSSTTGASTDTQYF. DNA for the CDR3: TGTGCCAGCAGTTCCACAACAGGGGCCTCCACAGATACGCAGTATTTT.

V usage is TRBV19 and J usage is TRBJ1-1, with 10 bases aligning to TRBD1. Looked up from germline, CDR1 is LNHDA and CDR2 is SQIVND (reference sequence). This CDR3 contains 14 residues. J lost 5 bases, V lost 3 bases, and 3 bases had no gene match. The CDR3 DNA follows: TGTGCCAGTAGTATTGGGGACAGGGGTACTGAAGCTTTCTTT. It yields the protein CASSIGDRGTEAFF.

The chain uses TRBV4-1 and TRBJ2-3; D is unresolved. The germline CDR1 and CDR2 sequences are MGHRA and YSYEKL. The ends were cut back, 0 bases at V and 12 bases at J, with 10 bases in the middle. The CDR3 runs to 12 residues. In DNA form, the CDR3 reads TGCGCCAGCAGCCAAGATGCCTGGGATCAGTATTTT. Translated: CASSQDAWDQYF.

This chain connects TRBV2 to TRBJ1-2, with TRBD1 identical over 7 bases. The CDR3 is 15 residues long. CDR1 SNHLY and CDR2 FYNNEI come from the germline V gene. J lost 0 bases, V lost 4 bases, and 5 bases had no gene match. CDR3 in amino acids: CASSVYRGANYGYTF. The CDR3 DNA sequence: TGTGCCAGCAGTGTGTACAGGGGAGCTAACTATGGCTACACCTTC. Complete variable domain (other parts from reference TRBV2 and TRBJ1-2): EPEVTQTPSHQVTQMGQEVILRCVPISNHLYFYWYRQILGQKVEFLVSFYNNEISEKSEIFDDQFSVERPDGSNFTLKIRSTKLEDSAMYFCASSVYRGANYGYTFGSGTRLTVV.

The chain carries TRBV9 and TRBJ1-4; D is undetermined. V lost 3 bases, J lost 8 bases, and 8 bases lay in between. This CDR3 is 12 amino acids long. In germline, CDR1 is SGDLS, CDR2 YYNGEE. DNA of the CDR3: TGTGCCAGCAGCGGCCCCGGCGAAAAACTGTTTTTT. It is translated as CASSGPGEKLFF. The complete variable domain, with remaining parts taken from reference TRBV9 and TRBJ1-4, reads DSGVTQTPKHLITATGQRVTLRCSPRSGDLSVYWYQQSLDQGLQFLIQYYNGEERAKGNILERFSAQQFPDLHSELNLSSLELGDSALYFCASSGPGEKLFFGSGTQLSVL.

The chain combines TRBV7-2 with TRBJ2-3; perhaps TRBD2 as D (6 bases). Germline V gene data show CDR1 as SGHTA and CDR2 as FQGNSA. V dropped 2 bases and J dropped 4 bases, with 13 bases sitting between them. The CDR3 has 15 residues. This CDR3 reads CASSLQAGGADTQYF. The CDR3, as DNA: TGTGCCAGCAGCTTACAAGCGGGTGGCGCAGATACGCAGTATTTT.

The V and J genes are TRBV5-1 and TRBJ1-2; 9 positions agree with TRBD1. V dropped 4 bases and J dropped 4; count of bases not matched to a gene: 11. Germline V CDR1 and CDR2: SGHRS, YFSETQ. The CDR3 is 16 amino acids. The CDR3 sequence: CASSETSGTGTYGYTF. For the CDR3, the DNA is TGCGCCAGCAGCGAAACATCCGGGACAGGGACCTATGGCTACACCTTC.

The chain employs TRBV19 and TRBJ2-3; D remains ambiguous. There are 16 residues in the CDR3. Germline V gene lookup returns CDR1 LNHDA and CDR2 SQIVND (reference sequence). Between the trimmed V and J ends, which lost 4 bases and 0 bases, there was a span of 14 bases. CDR3 DNA sequence: TGTGCCAGTAGTAGGTACCTGCTAGGGAGCACAGATACGCAGTATTTT. Translating it yields CASSRYLLGSTDTQYF. The full variable domain, completed using reference TRBV19 and TRBJ2-3, is DGGITQSPKYLFRKEGQNVTLSCEQNLNHDAMYWYRQDPGQGLRLIYYSQIVNDFQKGDIAEGYSVSREKKESFPLTVTSAQKNPTAFYLCASSRYLLGSTDTQYFGPGTRLTVL.

The chain carries TRBV5-4 and TRBJ2-4; 13 positions agree with TRBD2. Looked up from germline, CDR1 is SGHNT and CDR2 is YYREEE (reference sequence). The length of the CDR3 is 18 residues. With V trimmed by 0 bases and J by 2 bases, 5 bases remained unmatched. The DNA of the CDR3 is TGTGCCAGCAGCTTGGGACTAGCGGGGGGCCCTTCCAAAAACATTCAGTACTTC. Amino acids: CASSLGLAGGPSKNIQYF. Using reference TRBV5-4 and TRBJ2-4 for the parts outside the CDR3, the full variable domain is ETGVTQSPTHLIKTRGQQVTLRCSSQSGHNTVSWYQQALGQGPQFIFQYYREEENGRGNFPPRFSGLQFPNYSSELNVNALELDDSALYLCASSLGLAGGPSKNIQYFGAGTRLSVL.

The J gene is TRBJ1-3, the V gene TRBV20-1; D is unresolved. Germline V gene sequence: CDR1 DFQATT, CDR2 SNEGSKA (reference sequence). The CDR3 has 11 residues. Trimming removed 3 bases at V and 15 bases at J, with 15 bases between. CDR3: CSASDMVGSYF. The CDR3 coding sequence is TGCAGTGCTAGTGACATGGTAGGATCATATTTT.

V gene TRBV6-5 combines with J gene TRBJ1-5; D is possibly TRBD1 (6 bases). Germline CDR1 MNHEY, CDR2 SVGAGI. The CDR3 is 14 amino acids. Trimming shortened V by 5 bases and J by 6 bases, and 14 bases separated the two germline ends. This chain's CDR3 is CASSLRGAGQPQHF. CDR3 DNA: TGTGCCAGCAGTCTAAGGGGGGCTGGTCAGCCCCAGCATTTT.

The chain has TRBV4-1 and TRBJ1-2; 8 bases are a match to TRBD1. Germline lookup yields CDR1 MGHRA and CDR2 YSYEKL. The length of the CDR3 is 16 residues. With 8 bases clipped from V and 4 bases from J, the junction kept 15 bases outside the gene matches. CDR3 residues: CASGSVGQGLVYGYTF. For the CDR3, the DNA is TGCGCCAGCGGGTCCGTCGGACAGGGACTAGTCTATGGCTACACCTTC.

The J gene is TRBJ1-2, the V gene TRBV21-1; no DNA check was done on the table's D call, TRBD1. TRBV21-1 is recorded as a pseudogene. The CDR3 runs to 14 residues. CDR3 loop: CASSTQGAMDGYTF. CDR3 nucleotide sequence: TGTGCCAGCAGCACACAGGGGGCGATGGATGGCTACACCTTC.

The chain recombines TRBV10-2 with TRBJ2-2; D perhaps matches TRBD2 (5 bases). The CDR3 is 15 amino acids. Looked up from germline, CDR1 is WSHSY and CDR2 is SAAADI. V was clipped by 5 bases and J by 5 bases, with 15 bases between them. The CDR3 DNA sequence: TGCGCCAGCAGTCTGCGGACTGGATATACCGGGGAGCTGTTTTTT. Amino acid sequence: CASSLRTGYTGELFF.

V gene TRBV10-1 combines with J gene TRBJ1-1; no definite D call. Germline V gene data show CDR1 as WNHNN and CDR2 as SYGVQD (reference sequence). This CDR3 contains 13 residues. Trimming shortened V by 7 bases and J by 0 bases, and 9 bases separated the two germline ends. CDR3 region: CASKKGMNTEAFF. The CDR3 region has the DNA TGCGCCAGCAAGAAAGGGATGAACACTGAAGCTTTCTTT.

The chain uses TRBV28 and TRBJ1-2, with D unresolved. The CDR3 consists of 10 residues. The germline V and J ends were trimmed by 4 bases and 6 bases, with 3 bases remaining between them. Per the germline V gene, CDR1 is MDHEN and CDR2 is SYDVKM. The CDR3 protein is CASSSDGYTF. The CDR3, as DNA: TGTGCCAGCAGTTCCGATGGCTACACCTTC.

This chain joins TRBV3-1 (or the pseudogene TRBV3-2) and TRBJ2-5; maybe TRBD2 (5 bases). V lost 6 bases and J 4 bases, leaving 9 bases between the germline ends. Per germline, CDR1 LGHDT and CDR2 YNNKEL (reference sequence). This CDR3 spans 12 amino acids. In DNA form, the CDR3 reads TGTGCCAGCAGTCACGCGGGAGAGACCCAGTACTTC. Amino acid sequence: CASSHAGETQYF.

The V and J genes are TRBV5-6 and TRBJ1-2, with 8 bases aligning to TRBD1. The CDR3 contains 14 residues. The germline V gene encodes CDR1 SGHDT and CDR2 YYEEEE. Trimming cost V 4 bases and J 5 bases; bases outside gene matches: 7. Written as DNA, the CDR3 is TGTGCCAGCAGCAAGACAGGGGCCGGGTATGGCTACACCTTC. Its translation: CASSKTGAGYGYTF.

The chain is built from TRBV7-6 and TRBJ2-2; a possible D gene is TRBD1 (5 bases). V was clipped by 3 bases and J by 1 base, with 15 bases between them. CDR3 length equals 17 residues. Per the germline V gene, CDR1 is SGHVS and CDR2 is FNYEAQ. Here the CDR3 reads CASSFDSGYWNTGELFF. CDR3 bases: TGTGCCAGCAGCTTCGATTCAGGGTACTGGAACACCGGGGAGCTGTTTTTT.

The chain has TRBV15 and TRBJ2-7, with 12 bases identical to TRBD1. The V gene's germline CDR1 is LNHNV and CDR2 YYDKDF (reference sequence). Germline trimming cut 5 bases from V and 5 bases from J; bases unmatched to any gene: 4. CDR3 length: 14 residues. The CDR3 DNA is TGTGCCACCAGCGGGGGACAGGGGGCAAACGAGCAGTACTTC. As protein: CATSGGQGANEQYF.

This clone is a singleton in its sample. V and J are TRBV2 and TRBJ1-2; 8 nucleotides line up with TRBD1. Germline V gene lookup returns CDR1 SNHLY and CDR2 FYNNEI. This CDR3 contains 14 residues. V was pared by 5 bases and J by 4 bases, with 6 bases of the junction left unmatched. CDR3 DNA: TGTGCCAGCAGTCCGGCAGGGGGCGGCTATGGCTACACCTTC. It translates to CASSPAGGGYGYTF.

The V call is TRBV18, the J call TRBJ1-2; D is ambiguous. Germline-derived CDR1 and CDR2 are KGHSH and LQKENI. V was trimmed by 2 bases and J by 4 bases, leaving 14 bases between them. The CDR3 has 15 residues. The CDR3 DNA follows: TGTGCCAGCTCACCAAAGACCCAGCAACTCTATGGCTACACCTTC. Amino acids: CASSPKTQQLYGYTF.

The chain couples TRBV6-1 to TRBJ1-5; 7 bases fit TRBD1. V lost 0 bases, J lost 4 bases, and 12 bases stayed unmatched. From germline, CDR1 is MNHNS and CDR2 SASEGT. This CDR3 has 18 amino acids. The CDR3 nucleotides are TGTGCCAGCAGTGAAGCGCGTATCCCAGGGGGAGGAAATCAGCCCCAGCATTTT. The encoded protein is CASSEARIPGGGNQPQHF.

The J gene is TRBJ1-2, the V gene TRBV5-1; 9 bases agree with TRBD1. Germline values: CDR1 SGHRS, CDR2 YFSETQ. Trimming took 3 bases from V and 8 from J; bases not matched to a gene: 17. This CDR3 is built from 17 residues. CDR3 region: CASSWTPGQGKEGGYTF. The CDR3 DNA reads TGCGCCAGCAGCTGGACCCCGGGACAGGGAAAAGAAGGAGGCTACACCTTC. Together with reference TRBV5-1 and TRBJ1-2, the CDR3 gives the full variable domain: KAGVTQTPRYLIKTRGQQVTLSCSPISGHRSVSWYQQTPGQGLQFLFEYFSETQRNKGNFPGRFSGRQFSNSRSEMNVSTLELGDSALYLCASSWTPGQGKEGGYTFGSGTRLTVV.

V and J are TRBV19 and TRBJ1-6, with a weak D call TRBD1 (5 bases). The V end was cut by 6 bases, the J end by 7 bases, with 10 bases between. Germline assignment: CDR1 LNHDA and CDR2 SQIVND (reference sequence). This CDR3 has 13 residues. The CDR3 sequence is CASSDRPNSPLHF. In DNA, the CDR3 is TGTGCCAGTAGCGACAGACCAAATTCACCCCTCCACTTT.